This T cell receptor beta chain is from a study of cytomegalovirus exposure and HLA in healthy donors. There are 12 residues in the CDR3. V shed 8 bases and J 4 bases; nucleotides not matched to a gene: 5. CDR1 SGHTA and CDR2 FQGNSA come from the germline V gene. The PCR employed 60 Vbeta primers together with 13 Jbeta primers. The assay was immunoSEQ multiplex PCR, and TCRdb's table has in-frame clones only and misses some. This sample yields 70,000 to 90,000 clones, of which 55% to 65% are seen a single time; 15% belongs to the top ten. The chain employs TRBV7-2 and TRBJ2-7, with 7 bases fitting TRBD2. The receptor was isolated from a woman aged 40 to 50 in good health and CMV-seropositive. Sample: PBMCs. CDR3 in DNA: TGTGCCAGCGGGGGGGATACGTACGAGCAGTACTTC. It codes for CASGGDTYEQYF.